Below are 4 T cell receptor beta chains sequenced from a single sample in a study of T cells in Graves' hyperthyroidism and ophthalmopathy. RNA transcripts provided the source from which TCR beta CDR3 regions were amplified. The HTBI primer set drove a first-round RT-PCR of the TCR CDR3. MiXCR, run by TCRdb on the multiplex PCR reads, gives a single entry per CDR3 protein. The table includes around 500,000 distinct CDR3 sequences, 22% detected once. Sequencing input: blood. The receptors stem from a woman between 65 and 79 years old with Graves' ophthalmopathy.

This clonotype was recorded a few times. V gene TRBV20-1 combines with J gene TRBJ1-1; maybe TRBD1 (6 bases). V dropped 0 bases and J dropped 7 bases, with 12 bases sitting between them. The germline V gene encodes CDR1 DFQATT and CDR2 SNEGSKA (reference sequence). The CDR3 consists of 13 residues. CDR3 DNA sequence: TGCAGTGCTAGAGACAGGGGTTTTAGTGAAGCTTTCTTT. Its protein product is CSARDRGFSEAFF.

This clonotype was detected ten times or more. The CDR3 DNA reads TGTGCCAGCAGTCTCCAGGGGGGGAGAAAAGAAAAACTGTTTTTT. This sequence encodes CASSLQGGRKEKLFF. The genes are TRBV3-1 and TRBJ1-4; 7 nucleotides align to TRBD1. Germline V gives CDR1 LGHDT, CDR2 YNNKEL (reference sequence). V lost 6 bases, J lost 8 bases, and 12 bases stayed unmatched. The CDR3 contains 15 residues. Together with reference TRBV3-1 and TRBJ1-4, the CDR3 gives the full variable domain: DTAVSQTPKYLVTQMGNDKSIKCEQNLGHDTMYWYKQDSKKFLKIMFSYNNKELIINETVPNRFSPKSPDKAHLNLHINSLELGDSAVYFCASSLQGGRKEKLFFGSGTQLSVL.

This clonotype was seen only once. The chain employs TRBV6-1 and TRBJ2-5; D possibly corresponds to TRBD1 (6 bases). The germline V and J ends were trimmed by 6 bases and 3 bases, with 11 bases remaining between them. Germline V gene sequence: CDR1 MNHNS, CDR2 SASEGT. There are 13 residues in the CDR3. The CDR3 DNA reads TGTGCCAGCAGACGACGGACAGAAGAGACCCAGTACTTC. Translated: CASRRRTEETQYF.

This clonotype was seen a single time. This may be a read error: a much more frequent sequence differs by one nucleotide. V and J are TRBV6-1 and TRBJ1-5, with 7 bases that match TRBD1. Germline CDR1 reads MNHNS; CDR2 reads SASEGT. The CDR3 has 12 residues. The V gene end was trimmed by 6 bases and the J gene end by 6 bases; junction bases not matched to a gene: 2. The CDR3 reads CASRAGGQPQHF. CDR3 bases: TGTGCCAGCAGAGCAGGGGGTCAGCCCCAGCATTTT.